Listed below are T cell receptor beta chains from one sample, sequenced in a study of tumor and adjacent non-tumor tissue in lung cancer. TCRdb fed the multiplex PCR reads into MiXCR, producing one record per CDR3 protein. Of about 110,000 distinct CDR3 sequences listed, about 61% are singletons. Material: distant non-tumor lung tissue. These receptors all stem from a man in his sixties with non-small cell lung cancer. CDR3s include the opening cysteine and the closing phenylalanine or tryptophan. D genes are given only for firm matches. The size field is filled for only some rows; it gives once, few, many or a size class.

v_gene: TRBV20-1
abundance: .
j_gene: TRBJ2-7
d_gene: TRBD2
len: 14
CDR3aa: CSARDSREDREQYF
CDR3nt: TGCAGTGCTAGAGATTCGCGGGAGGATAGGGAGCAGTACTTC

v_gene: TRBV5-5
abundance: many
j_gene: TRBJ1-1
d_gene: .
len: 13
CDR3aa: CASRPEGTTEAFF
CDR3nt: TGTGCCAGCAGGCCCGAGGGTACCACTGAAGCTTTCTTT

v_gene: TRBV4-2
abundance: .
j_gene: TRBJ2-7
d_gene: TRBD2
len: 15
CDR3aa: CASNQETSGRDEKYF
CDR3nt: TGTGCCAGCAACCAAGAAACTAGCGGGAGGGACGAGAAGTACTTC

v_gene: TRBV6-2/TRBV6-3
abundance: .
j_gene: TRBJ2-3
d_gene: .
len: 15
CDR3aa: CASSQLGASTDTQYF
CDR3nt: TGTGCCAGCAGTCAGCTAGGCGCAAGCACAGATACGCAGTATTTT

v_gene: TRBV6-2/TRBV6-3
abundance: many
j_gene: TRBJ2-7
d_gene: .
len: 13
CDR3aa: CASRPQGSDEQYF
CDR3nt: TGTGCCAGCAGACCCCAGGGGTCCGACGAGCAGTACTTC

v_gene: TRBV11-3
abundance: .
j_gene: TRBJ2-7
d_gene: TRBD1
len: 17
CDR3aa: CASTQGTGPIMTYEQYF
CDR3nt: TGTGCCAGCACCCAAGGGACAGGGCCCATCATGACCTACGAACAGTACTTC

v_gene: TRBV24-1
abundance: few
j_gene: TRBJ2-1
d_gene: TRBD1
len: 16
CDR3aa: CATSDSTGGLGNEQFF
CDR3nt: TGTGCCACCAGTGATTCGACAGGGGGCCTAGGCAATGAGCAGTTCTTC

v_gene: TRBV12-3/TRBV12-4
abundance: .
j_gene: TRBJ1-2
d_gene: .
len: 13
CDR3aa: CASSSEGWYGYTF
CDR3nt: TGTGCCAGCAGTTCTGAAGGATGGTATGGTTACACCTTC

v_gene: TRBV28
abundance: many
j_gene: TRBJ1-5
d_gene: .
len: 15
CDR3aa: CASSTDGFSNQPQHF
CDR3nt: TGTGCCAGCAGTACGGACGGTTTTAGCAATCAGCCCCAGCATTTT

v_gene: TRBV6-2/TRBV6-3
abundance: .
j_gene: TRBJ2-3
d_gene: TRBD2
len: 17
CDR3aa: CANSTSGRATNTDTQYF
CDR3nt: TGTGCCAACAGCACTAGCGGGAGGGCCACTAACACAGATACGCAGTATTTT

v_gene: TRBV11-2
abundance: few
j_gene: TRBJ2-7
d_gene: TRBD2
len: 16
CDR3aa: CVSSLDLTSGKYEQYF
CDR3nt: TGTGTCAGCAGCTTAGACCTAACTAGCGGGAAGTACGAGCAGTACTTC

v_gene: TRBV4-1
abundance: once
j_gene: TRBJ2-1
d_gene: .
len: 16
CDR3aa: CASCRGGLSSYNEQFF
CDR3nt: TGCGCCAGCTGCCGAGGGGGGTTGAGCTCCTATAATGAGCAGTTCTTC

v_gene: TRBV24-1
abundance: few
j_gene: TRBJ2-1
d_gene: TRBD2
len: 16
CDR3aa: CATSDRSGAPYNEQFF
CDR3nt: TGTGCCACCAGTGACAGAAGCGGGGCCCCCTACAATGAGCAGTTCTTC

v_gene: TRBV11-2
abundance: .
j_gene: TRBJ2-1
d_gene: .
len: 13
CDR3aa: CASSLNARNEQFF
CDR3nt: TGTGCCAGCAGCCTGAACGCCCGGAATGAGCAGTTCTTC

v_gene: TRBV6-5
abundance: once
j_gene: TRBJ2-1
d_gene: .
len: 14
CDR3aa: CANSTFRQDNEQFF
CDR3nt: TGTGCCAACAGTACATTCCGCCAGGACAATGAGCAGTTCTTC

v_gene: TRBV6-2/TRBV6-3
abundance: .
j_gene: TRBJ2-1
d_gene: .
len: 15
CDR3aa: CACSCSFDYANEQFF
CDR3nt: TGTGCCTGCAGTTGCTCCTTCGACTACGCCAATGAGCAGTTCTTC

v_gene: TRBV19
abundance: .
j_gene: TRBJ2-5
d_gene: TRBD2
len: 15
CDR3aa: CASSDPGTSGETQYF
CDR3nt: TGTGCCAGTAGTGACCCCGGGACTAGCGGGGAGACCCAGTACTTC

v_gene: TRBV12-3/TRBV12-4
abundance: .
j_gene: TRBJ2-1
d_gene: .
len: 13
CDR3aa: CARSLAQVKRQFF
CDR3nt: TGTGCCAGAAGCTTAGCCCAGGTTAAGCGGCAGTTCTTC

v_gene: TRBV11-2
abundance: .
j_gene: TRBJ2-1
d_gene: .
len: 10
CDR3aa: CACSSVEQFF
CDR3nt: TGTGCCTGCAGCTCGGTTGAGCAATTCTTC

v_gene: TRBV7-9
abundance: .
j_gene: TRBJ2-1
d_gene: .
len: 16
CDR3aa: CARSLPWGGVYNEQFF
CDR3nt: TGTGCCAGGAGCTTACCCTGGGGCGGGGTCTACAATGAGCAGTTCTTC

v_gene: TRBV11-2
abundance: many
j_gene: TRBJ2-7
d_gene: .
len: 13
CDR3aa: CASSLTHIYEQYF
CDR3nt: TGTGCCAGCAGCTTAACCCACATCTACGAGCAGTACTTC

v_gene: TRBV19
abundance: .
j_gene: TRBJ2-2
d_gene: .
len: 14
CDR3aa: CACTQGGRTRELFF
CDR3nt: TGTGCCTGTACCCAAGGGGGTCGCACCCGGGAGCTGTTTTTT

v_gene: TRBV20-1
abundance: .
j_gene: TRBJ2-5
d_gene: TRBD2
len: 15
CDR3aa: CSAKLAGVHQETQYF
CDR3nt: TGCAGTGCAAAACTAGCGGGCGTACACCAAGAGACCCAGTACTTC

v_gene: TRBV28
abundance: many
j_gene: TRBJ1-5
d_gene: TRBD1
len: 14
CDR3aa: CASRTPGQGSPQHF
CDR3nt: TGTGCCAGCAGAACACCGGGACAGGGGAGTCCCCAGCATTTT

v_gene: TRBV11-3
abundance: once
j_gene: TRBJ2-1
d_gene: .
len: 16
CDR3aa: CASSLVAFGSYNDQFF
CDR3nt: TGTGCCAGCAGCTTAGTCGCCTTTGGGTCCTACAATGATCAGTTCTTC

v_gene: TRBV6-2/TRBV6-3
abundance: .
j_gene: TRBJ1-2
d_gene: .
len: 15
CDR3aa: CACSYSNGGLDGYTF
CDR3nt: TGTGCCTGCAGTTACTCGAACGGGGGCTTGGATGGCTATACCTTC

v_gene: TRBV19
abundance: .
j_gene: TRBJ1-2
d_gene: TRBD1
len: 13
CDR3aa: CASSLRTGNGYTF
CDR3nt: TGTGCCAGTAGTCTCCGGACAGGGAATGGCTACACCTTC

v_gene: TRBV11-3
abundance: few
j_gene: TRBJ1-1
d_gene: .
len: 14
CDR3aa: CASSFQGMNTEAFF
CDR3nt: TGTGCCAGCAGCTTTCAAGGGATGAACACTGAAGCTTTCTTT

v_gene: TRBV4-1
abundance: many
j_gene: TRBJ2-3
d_gene: TRBD2
len: 17
CDR3aa: CASSQAGTSGREDTQYF
CDR3nt: TGCGCCAGCAGCCAAGCCGGGACTAGCGGGAGGGAGGATACGCAGTATTTT

v_gene: TRBV18
abundance: few
j_gene: TRBJ2-5
d_gene: .
len: 12
CDR3aa: CASSKQEETQYF
CDR3nt: TGTGCCAGCTCGAAACAGGAGGAGACCCAGTACTTC

v_gene: TRBV28
abundance: few
j_gene: TRBJ2-7
d_gene: TRBD1
len: 14
CDR3aa: CASSSGQGADEQYF
CDR3nt: TGTGCCAGTAGTTCTGGACAGGGGGCCGACGAGCAGTACTTC

v_gene: TRBV11-3
abundance: .
j_gene: TRBJ2-1
d_gene: TRBD2
len: 17
CDR3aa: CTSREAGAGGTYNEQFF
CDR3nt: TGTACCAGCCGAGAGGCAGGAGCGGGGGGAACCTACAATGAGCAGTTCTTT

v_gene: TRBV29-1
abundance: .
j_gene: TRBJ1-1
d_gene: .
len: 13
CDR3aa: CSVGLGVHTETFF
CDR3nt: TGCAGCGTTGGCCTTGGGGTGCACACTGAAACTTTCTTT

v_gene: TRBV11-2
abundance: .
j_gene: TRBJ2-1
d_gene: TRBD1
len: 15
CDR3aa: CASSLVVTGGNELFF
CDR3nt: TGTGCCAGCAGCTTAGTTGTGACAGGGGGAAATGAGCTATTCTTC

v_gene: TRBV29-1
abundance: .
j_gene: TRBJ1-2
d_gene: .
len: 12
CDR3aa: CSAQEGLYCYTF
CDR3nt: TGCAGCGCACAAGAAGGACTGTATTGCTACACCTTC

v_gene: TRBV29-1
abundance: medium-sized
j_gene: TRBJ2-7
d_gene: .
len: 12
CDR3aa: CSVADGTYEQYF
CDR3nt: TGCAGCGTCGCGGACGGGACCTACGAGCAGTACTTC

v_gene: TRBV7-2
abundance: .
j_gene: TRBJ2-7
d_gene: TRBD1
len: 15
CDR3aa: CASKITGTGGYEQYF
CDR3nt: TGTGCCAGCAAGATTACCGGGACAGGGGGGTACGAGCAGTACTTC

v_gene: TRBV28
abundance: once
j_gene: TRBJ1-2
d_gene: .
len: 16
CDR3aa: CAGRLSGVTANYGYAF
CDR3nt: TGTGCCGGCAGACTAAGTGGAGTGACAGCTAACTATGGCTACGCCTTC

v_gene: TRBV12-3/TRBV12-4
abundance: many
j_gene: TRBJ2-2
d_gene: .
len: 11
CDR3aa: CASIEIGELFF
CDR3nt: TGTGCCAGCATCGAAATCGGGGAGCTGTTTTTT

v_gene: TRBV6-5
abundance: few
j_gene: TRBJ1-1
d_gene: .
len: 11
CDR3aa: CASRDSGKAFF
CDR3nt: TGTGCCAGCAGGGACTCAGGGAAAGCTTTCTTC

v_gene: TRBV6-5
abundance: .
j_gene: TRBJ1-2
d_gene: .
len: 16
CDR3aa: CANSYTWWGQNYGYTF
CDR3nt: TGTGCCAACAGTTACACCTGGTGGGGCCAAAACTATGGCTACACCTTC